This T cell receptor beta chain came from a study of blood T cell repertoires in COVID-19. The overall study: Sources were T cells, B-cell-depleted T cells, or PBMCs; the material itself was cDNA or gDNA.

Per the authors' pipeline: The assay estimated nucleated cells by amplifying reference gene primers. Assay: immunoSEQ multiplex PCR; the TCRdb copy retains only in-frame clones and omits some. V and J calls plus clone size are reproduced from that table; the DNA served to infer D and trimming. The table has 25,000 to 30,000 clones, approximately 93% seen once; the top ten hold 4% to 5%. Germline CDR1 and CDR2: MNHEY and SVGAGI. CDR3 size: 15 residues. V was trimmed by 0 bases and J by 2 bases, leaving 10 bases between them. The sequencing input was peripheral blood. This chain links TRBV6-5 with TRBJ1-1; weak D call: TRBD1 (5 bases). The sequence came from a human donor with active COVID-19. The donor label of this sample is uncertain. The chain's CDR3 is CASSYSGQGNTEAFF. CDR3 nucleotide sequence: TGTGCCAGCAGTTACTCGGGGCAGGGAAACACTGAAGCTTTCTTT.